The clone carrying this T cell receptor beta chain came up many times. The target antigen is unknown. One entry per CDR3 protein results from TCRdb running MiXCR on the 5' RACE reads. There are hundreds of thousands of distinct CDR3 sequences in the sample; about 12% occur only once, and around 0.51% lies in the top ten. With 6 bases clipped from V and 2 bases from J, the junction kept 4 bases outside the gene matches. The CDR3 runs to 12 residues. CDR1 and CDR2 (germline): SQVTM, ANQGSEA. The entry originates in a study of CD8 T cells in ankylosing spondylitis. Study-wide findings and caveats: Earlier literature documents some of the motif variants in reactive arthritis synovial fluid and blood. Ankylosing spondylitis blood seemed to carry a telltale TCR beta motif made of under 10 highly homologous variants. Clones that were linked to disease were CD8+ and were relatively rare in peripheral blood.

The sample taken for sequencing was blood, either unsorted or a sorted T cell fraction (not recorded which). The sequence derives from a male donor with ankylosing spondylitis. V gene TRBV29-1 combines with J gene TRBJ2-7, with TRBD2 matching over 7 bases. This CDR3 is CSVSGTAYEQYF. The CDR3 DNA follows: TGCAGCGTGAGCGGGACCGCCTACGAGCAGTACTTC.